This is a list of T cell receptor beta chains from one sample in a study of blood T cell repertoires in COVID-19. This table comes from immunoSEQ multiplex PCR, and its TCRdb copy is limited to in-frame clones, with some not included. This repertoire shows 350,000 to 550,000 clones, about 85% found once; its top ten account for about 2%. Material: PBMCs or T cells enriched from blood (not recorded which). The receptors were gathered from a woman in her late teens or twenties with acute COVID-19. CDR3s include the opening cysteine and the closing phenylalanine or tryptophan. D genes are given only for firm matches. Expanded clones are given a class, and other clones once, few, many or no size at all.

>TRBD1|.|TRBV15|TRBJ1-4
CATSRQGGDEKLFF
TGTGCCACCAGCAGACAGGGGGGAGATGAAAAACTGTTTTTT
>.|.|TRBV7-2|TRBJ1-4
CASSLVVRSELFF
TGTGCCAGCAGCTTAGTGGTCAGGTCTGAACTGTTTTTT
>TRBD2|once|TRBV5-1|TRBJ2-7
CASSIELAGEQYF
TGCGCCAGCAGCATCGAGCTAGCGGGAGAGCAGTACTTC
>.|.|TRBV7-9|TRBJ1-2
CASSKTSTDGYTF
TGTGCCAGCAGCAAGACCTCGACTGATGGCTACACCTTC
>.|.|TRBV27|TRBJ1-5
CASSFGAGNQPQHF
TGTGCCAGCAGTTTTGGGGCAGGGAATCAGCCCCAGCATTTT
>TRBD1|.|TRBV29-1|TRBJ1-2
CSVLPGTGTHGYTF
TGCAGCGTTTTACCCGGGACAGGAACACATGGCTACACCTTC
>.|.|TRBV23-1|TRBJ1-5
CASSNLENDRPSNQPQHF
TGCGCCAGCAGTAATTTGGAGAACGACAGGCCGAGCAATCAGCCCCAGCATTTT
>TRBD1|.|TRBV28|TRBJ2-7
CASSLTGTGASYEQYF
TGTGCCAGCAGTTTGACCGGGACAGGCGCATCCTACGAGCAGTACTTC
>TRBD1|.|TRBV4-1|TRBJ1-4
CASSQPWGTAHEKLFF
TGCGCCAGCAGCCAACCTTGGGGGACAGCCCATGAAAAACTGTTTTTT
>.|.|TRBV5-6|TRBJ1-2
CASSVDVIPIRGYTF
TGTGCCAGCAGCGTGGATGTGATACCTATAAGAGGCTACACCTTC
>.|.|TRBV6-5|TRBJ1-5
CASSRDSSNQPQHF
TGTGCCAGCAGCCGAGACAGTTCAAATCAGCCCCAGCATTTT
>TRBD1|.|TRBV6-5|TRBJ1-1
CASSFPGGMNTEAFF
TGTGCCAGCAGTTTCCCAGGGGGCATGAACACTGAAGCTTTCTTT
>.|.|TRBV7-2|TRBJ2-4
CASSLSGAQNIQYF
TGTGCCAGCAGCTTGTCAGGGGCCCAAAACATTCAGTACTTC
>.|.|TRBV5-8|TRBJ1-3
CASSIWTAGNTIYF
TGTGCCAGCAGCATTTGGACAGCTGGAAACACCATATATTTT
>TRBD2|.|TRBV5-1|TRBJ2-3
CASSDSGGGGPDTQYF
TGCGCCAGCAGCGATTCGGGCGGGGGGGGCCCAGATACGCAGTATTTT
>.|.|TRBV29-1|TRBJ2-7
CSIYGTPAYEQYF
TGCAGCATATACGGGACTCCCGCCTACGAGCAGTACTTC
>.|.|TRBV7-2|TRBJ1-2
CASSPAQVSYGYTF
TGTGCCAGCAGCCCAGCCCAGGTTAGCTATGGCTACACCTTC
>TRBD1|.|TRBV6-5|TRBJ1-6
CASSYSMGQATSPLHF
TGTGCCAGCAGTTACTCGATGGGACAGGCGACTTCACCCCTCCACTTT
>TRBD1|.|TRBV6-5|TRBJ1-6
CASSYSGTGASPLHF
TGTGCCAGCAGTTACTCCGGGACAGGTGCTTCACCCCTCCACTTT
>.|.|TRBV4-3|TRBJ2-7
CASSQDYREGDEQYF
TGCGCCAGCAGCCAAGATTACAGGGAGGGGGACGAGCAGTACTTC
>TRBD1|few|TRBV24-1|TRBJ2-3
CATSDLGTDTDTQYF
TGTGCCACCAGTGATTTGGGGACAGACACAGATACGCAGTATTTT
>.|.|TRBV24-1|TRBJ2-5
CATSDTRVGETQYF
TGTGCCACCAGTGATACCAGGGTAGGGGAGACCCAGTACTTC
>TRBD1|.|TRBV19|TRBJ1-5
CASRPTRGTGGHQPQHF
TGTGCCAGTAGACCGACCCGGGGTACAGGGGGTCATCAGCCCCAGCATTTT
>TRBD1|.|TRBV10-3|TRBJ1-5
CAISQPGQGTQPQHF
TGTGCCATCAGCCAGCCGGGACAGGGCACTCAGCCCCAGCATTTT
>TRBD1|.|TRBV5-1|TRBJ1-1
CASSLDRDTEAFF
TGCGCCAGCAGTCTCGACAGGGACACTGAAGCTTTCTTT
>TRBD1|.|TRBV18|TRBJ2-2
CASSRTGLDGELFF
TGTGCCAGCTCTCGGACAGGTTTGGACGGGGAGCTGTTTTTT
>.|once|TRBV27|TRBJ2-7
CASSLRGMEQYF
TGTGCCAGCAGTTTAAGGGGAATGGAGCAGTACTTC
>TRBD1|once|TRBV5-1|TRBJ1-5
CASSPTGGAWQPQHF
TGCGCCAGCAGCCCCACAGGGGGCGCCTGGCAGCCCCAGCATTTT
>TRBD1|.|TRBV3-1/TRBV3-2|TRBJ1-3
CASSLQTGALSGNTIYF
TGTGCCAGCAGCCTCCAAACAGGGGCCCTCTCTGGAAACACCATATATTTT
>.|.|TRBV11-3|TRBJ1-1
CASSLNPGIEAFF
TGTGCCAGCAGCTTAAATCCAGGGATTGAAGCTTTCTTT
>.|.|TRBV19|TRBJ1-4
CASSMVTGEKLFF
TGTGCCAGTAGTATGGTAACAGGTGAAAAACTGTTTTTT
>TRBD1|.|TRBV5-1|TRBJ1-2
CASSHGQGGDYGYTF
TGCGCCAGCAGCCACGGACAGGGAGGGGACTATGGCTACACCTTC
>TRBD1|.|TRBV5-4|TRBJ1-6
CASSFPGQGLSPLHF
TGTGCCAGCAGCTTTCCTGGACAGGGTTTGTCACCCCTCCACTTT
>.|.|TRBV2|TRBJ2-2
CASSESESAGASTGELFF
TGTGCCAGCAGCGAATCCGAATCGGCAGGGGCCAGCACCGGGGAGCTGTTTTTT
>TRBD1|.|TRBV9|TRBJ2-7
CASSVGPWGQGMNEQYF
TGTGCCAGCAGCGTAGGTCCATGGGGACAGGGTATGAACGAGCAGTACTTC
>.|few|TRBV28|TRBJ1-2
CASYMPRGYTF
TGTGCCAGCTACATGCCGAGGGGCTACACCTTC
>TRBD1|once|TRBV5-1|TRBJ2-7
CASSFTRTGAYEQYF
TGCGCCAGCAGCTTCACTAGGACAGGGGCCTACGAGCAGTACTTC
>.|.|TRBV19|TRBJ1-5
CASSIDSHQPQHF
TGTGCCAGTAGTATCGACAGCCATCAGCCCCAGCATTTT
>TRBD1|.|TRBV7-9|TRBJ1-4
CASSPRVGQGIGSEKLFF
TGTGCCAGCAGCCCACGGGTAGGACAGGGGATCGGAAGTGAAAAACTGTTTTTT
>.|.|TRBV12-3/TRBV12-4|TRBJ1-1
CASSLQVNTEAFF
TGTGCCAGCAGTTTGCAGGTGAACACTGAAGCTTTCTTT
>.|.|TRBV28|TRBJ1-5
CASSPNYSNQPQHF
TGTGCCAGCAGTCCAAACTATAGCAATCAGCCCCAGCATTTT
>TRBD2|.|TRBV11-2|TRBJ2-7
CASSPYGGLAGEQYF
TGTGCCAGCAGCCCCTACGGGGGACTAGCAGGCGAGCAGTACTTC
>TRBD1|once|TRBV14|TRBJ2-2
CASSQWTGRINTGELFF
TGTGCCAGCAGCCAATGGACAGGGCGAATAAACACCGGGGAGCTGTTTTTT
>.|.|TRBV15|TRBJ1-4
CATSPRAGEKLFF
TGTGCCACCAGCCCCCGGGCGGGGGAAAAACTGTTTTTT
>.|.|TRBV30|TRBJ2-7
CAWSRGLSYEQYF
TGTGCCTGGAGTAGGGGACTGTCCTACGAGCAGTACTTC
>.|.|TRBV6-5|TRBJ2-7
CASRGLGQDSYEQYF
TGTGCCAGCAGGGGCCTGGGACAAGACTCCTACGAGCAGTACTTC
>.|.|TRBV7-7|TRBJ1-1
CASSLLVGGNTEAFF
TGTGCCAGCAGCTTATTGGTGGGGGGGAACACTGAAGCTTTCTTT
>.|.|TRBV7-7|TRBJ2-3
CASSLGAAGVGADTQYF
TGTGCTAGCAGCTTAGGGGCGGCAGGGGTCGGTGCAGATACGCAGTATTTT
>.|.|TRBV2|TRBJ2-1
CASRIGYNEQFF
TGTGCCAGCAGGATCGGTTACAATGAGCAGTTCTTC
>TRBD2|few|TRBV29-1|TRBJ2-3
CSVEFWAGDPDTQYF
TGCAGCGTTGAATTTTGGGCGGGAGACCCAGATACGCAGTATTTT
>TRBD2|.|TRBV7-9|TRBJ2-7
CASSFLTGGLEQYF
TGTGCCAGCAGCTTTTTAACGGGGGGGCTCGAGCAGTACTTC